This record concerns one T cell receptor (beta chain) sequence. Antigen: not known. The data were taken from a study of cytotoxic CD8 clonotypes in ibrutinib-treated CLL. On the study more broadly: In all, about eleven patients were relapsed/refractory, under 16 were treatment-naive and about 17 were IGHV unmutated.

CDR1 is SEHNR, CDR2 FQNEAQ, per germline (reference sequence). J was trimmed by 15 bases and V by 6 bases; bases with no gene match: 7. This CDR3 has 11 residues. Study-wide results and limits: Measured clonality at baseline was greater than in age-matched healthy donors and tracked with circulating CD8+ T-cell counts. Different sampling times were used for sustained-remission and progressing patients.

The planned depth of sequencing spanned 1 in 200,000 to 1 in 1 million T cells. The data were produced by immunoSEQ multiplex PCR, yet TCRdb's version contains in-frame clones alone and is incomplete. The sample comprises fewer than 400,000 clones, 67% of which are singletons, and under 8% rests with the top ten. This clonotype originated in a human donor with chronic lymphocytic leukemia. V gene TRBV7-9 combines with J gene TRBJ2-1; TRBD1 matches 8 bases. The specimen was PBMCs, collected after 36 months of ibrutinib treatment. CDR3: CASREDRAVFF. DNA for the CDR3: TGTGCCAGCAGAGAGGACAGGGCGGTGTTCTTC.